Included here is one T cell receptor beta chain sequence, with context. Its matching antigen is unknown. This specimen belongs to a study of cytomegalovirus exposure and HLA in healthy donors. Study findings and constraints: Reported performance of the classifier showed diagnosis of cytomegalovirus status with high specificity and sensitivity.

CDR1 and CDR2 from the germline V gene are SGHRS and YFSETQ. V was clipped by 8 bases and J by 5 bases; unmatched bases: 13. The CDR3 loop spans 15 amino acids. Profiling relied on immunoSEQ multiplex PCR, and the TCRdb table lists in-frame clones only, not all of them. The data hold some 130,000 clones, with approximately 87% observed a single time. The receptor was isolated from a man aged 18-30 years in good health and CMV-seronegative. V and J are TRBV5-1 and TRBJ2-5; 9 nucleotides line up with TRBD1. The material sequenced was PBMCs. The CDR3 here is CASSLPGQGRETQYF. CDR3 DNA: TGCGCCAGTTCATTGCCGGGACAGGGCAGGGAGACCCAGTACTTC. The complete variable domain, with remaining parts taken from reference TRBV5-1 and TRBJ2-5, reads KAGVTQTPRYLIKTRGQQVTLSCSPISGHRSVSWYQQTPGQGLQFLFEYFSETQRNKGNFPGRFSGRQFSNSRSEMNVSTLELGDSALYLCASSLPGQGRETQYFGPGTRLLVL.